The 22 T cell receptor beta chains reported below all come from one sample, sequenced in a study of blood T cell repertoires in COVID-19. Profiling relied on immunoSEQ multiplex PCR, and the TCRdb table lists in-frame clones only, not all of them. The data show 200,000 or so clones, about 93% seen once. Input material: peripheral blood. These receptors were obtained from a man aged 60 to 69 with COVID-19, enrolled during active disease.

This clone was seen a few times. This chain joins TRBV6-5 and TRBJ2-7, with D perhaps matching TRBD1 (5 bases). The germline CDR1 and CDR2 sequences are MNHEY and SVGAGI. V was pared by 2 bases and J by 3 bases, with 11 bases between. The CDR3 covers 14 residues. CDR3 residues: CASSYKDTGYEQYF. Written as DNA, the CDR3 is TGTGCCAGCAGTTACAAGGACACAGGCTACGAGCAGTACTTC.

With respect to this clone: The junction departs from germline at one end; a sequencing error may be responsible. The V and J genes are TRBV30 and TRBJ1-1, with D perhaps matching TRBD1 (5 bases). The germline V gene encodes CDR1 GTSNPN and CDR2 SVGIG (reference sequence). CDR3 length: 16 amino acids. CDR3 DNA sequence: TGTGCCGGGAGACCCCGGGATCGGGGGGTGGGCACTGAAGCTTTCTTT. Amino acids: CAGRPRDRGVGTEAFF.

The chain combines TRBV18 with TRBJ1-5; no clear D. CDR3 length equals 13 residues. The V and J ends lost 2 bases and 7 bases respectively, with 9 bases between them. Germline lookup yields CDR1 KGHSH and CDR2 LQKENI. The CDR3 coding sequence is TGTGCCAGCTCACCAACGGGAGCACAGCCCCAGCATTTT. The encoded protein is CASSPTGAQPQHF.

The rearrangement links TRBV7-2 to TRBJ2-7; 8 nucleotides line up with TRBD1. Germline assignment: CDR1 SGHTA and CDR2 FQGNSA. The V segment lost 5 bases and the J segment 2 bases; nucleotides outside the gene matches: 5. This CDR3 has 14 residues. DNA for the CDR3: TGTGCCAGCAGCCTAGACAGGGGCGCCTACGAGCAGTACTTC. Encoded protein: CASSLDRGAYEQYF.

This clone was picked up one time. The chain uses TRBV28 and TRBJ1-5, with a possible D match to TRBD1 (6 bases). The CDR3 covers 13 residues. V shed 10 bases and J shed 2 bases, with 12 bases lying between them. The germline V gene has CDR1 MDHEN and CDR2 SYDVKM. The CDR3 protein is CATHRVRNQPQHF. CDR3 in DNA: TGTGCCACCCACAGGGTGCGCAATCAGCCCCAGCATTTT.

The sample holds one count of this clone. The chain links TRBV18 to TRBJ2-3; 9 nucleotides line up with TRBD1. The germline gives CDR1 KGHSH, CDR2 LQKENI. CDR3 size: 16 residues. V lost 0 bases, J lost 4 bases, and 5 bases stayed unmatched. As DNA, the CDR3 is TGTGCCAGCTCACCACCGGGTCGACAGGGGGCAGATACGCAGTATTTT. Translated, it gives CASSPPGRQGADTQYF.

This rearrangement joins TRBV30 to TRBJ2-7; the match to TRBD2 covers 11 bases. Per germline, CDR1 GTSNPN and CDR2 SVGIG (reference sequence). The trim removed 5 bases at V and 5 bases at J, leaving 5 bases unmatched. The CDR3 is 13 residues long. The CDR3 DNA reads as TGTGCCTGGGGGGCACTAGCGGGAGACGAGCAGTACTTC. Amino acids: CAWGALAGDEQYF.

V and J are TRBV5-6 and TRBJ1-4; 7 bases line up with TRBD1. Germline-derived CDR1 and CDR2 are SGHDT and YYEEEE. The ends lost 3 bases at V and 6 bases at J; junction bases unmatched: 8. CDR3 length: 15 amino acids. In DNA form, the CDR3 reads TGTGCCAGCAGCTCCCCTTTTGGGACAGATGAAAAACTGTTTTTT. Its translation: CASSSPFGTDEKLFF.

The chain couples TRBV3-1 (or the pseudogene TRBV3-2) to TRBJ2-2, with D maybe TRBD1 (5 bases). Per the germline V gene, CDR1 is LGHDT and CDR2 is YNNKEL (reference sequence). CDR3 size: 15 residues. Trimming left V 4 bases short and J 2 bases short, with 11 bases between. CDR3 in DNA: TGTGCCAGCAGCCCTCGGACACCTAACACCGGGGAGCTGTTTTTT. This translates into CASSPRTPNTGELFF.

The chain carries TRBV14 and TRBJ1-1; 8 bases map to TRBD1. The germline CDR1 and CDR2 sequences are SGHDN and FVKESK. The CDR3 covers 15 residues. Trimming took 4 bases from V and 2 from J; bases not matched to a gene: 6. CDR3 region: CASSRIDRGNTEAFF. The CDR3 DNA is TGTGCCAGCAGCCGAATCGACAGGGGAAACACTGAAGCTTTCTTT.

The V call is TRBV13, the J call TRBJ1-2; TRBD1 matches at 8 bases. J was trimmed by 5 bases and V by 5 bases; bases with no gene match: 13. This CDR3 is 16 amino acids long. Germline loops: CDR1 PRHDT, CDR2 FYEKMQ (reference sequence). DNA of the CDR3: TGTGCCAGCAGCCCAGCTCAGGGGGCTGTGTGGTATGGCTACACCTTC. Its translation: CASSPAQGAVWYGYTF.

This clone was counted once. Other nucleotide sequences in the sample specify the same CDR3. The CDR3 loop reads CASSLEAAYNEQFF. DNA of the CDR3: TGCGCCAGCAGCTTGGAAGCGGCCTACAATGAGCAGTTCTTC. The chain combines TRBV5-1 with TRBJ2-1; maybe TRBD2 (5 bases). The V end was cut by 0 bases, the J end by 2 bases, with 6 bases between. Looked up from germline, CDR1 is SGHRS and CDR2 is YFSETQ. The length of the CDR3 is 14 residues.

The CDR3 loop is CASSWRRTSGSYEQYF. For the CDR3, the DNA is TGTGCCAGCAGCTGGAGGCGGACTAGCGGCTCCTACGAGCAGTACTTC. The chain couples TRBV5-6 to TRBJ2-7, with 10 bases fitting TRBD2. This CDR3 region has 16 residues. V lost 3 bases, J lost 0 bases, and 6 bases stayed unmatched. The germline V gene encodes CDR1 SGHDT and CDR2 YYEEEE.

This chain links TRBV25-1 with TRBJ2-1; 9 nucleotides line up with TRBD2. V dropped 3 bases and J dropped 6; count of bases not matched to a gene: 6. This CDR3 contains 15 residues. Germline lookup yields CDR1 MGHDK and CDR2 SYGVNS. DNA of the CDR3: TGTGCCAGCAGTGAGGCGGGAGGGCCTTCCAATGAGCAGTTCTTC. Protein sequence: CASSEAGGPSNEQFF.

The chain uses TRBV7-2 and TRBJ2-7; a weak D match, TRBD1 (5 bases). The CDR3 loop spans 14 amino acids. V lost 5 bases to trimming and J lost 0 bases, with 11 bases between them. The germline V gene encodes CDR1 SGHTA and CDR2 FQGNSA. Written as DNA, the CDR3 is TGTGCCAGCAGCGCCAGGGTCAGCTCCTACGAGCAGTACTTC. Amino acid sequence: CASSARVSSYEQYF.

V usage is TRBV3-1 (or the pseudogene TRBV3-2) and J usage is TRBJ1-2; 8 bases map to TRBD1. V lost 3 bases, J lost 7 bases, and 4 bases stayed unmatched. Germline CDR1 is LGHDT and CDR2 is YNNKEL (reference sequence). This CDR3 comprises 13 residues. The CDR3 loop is CASSQTGASGYTF. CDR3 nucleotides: TGTGCCAGCAGCCAGACAGGGGCTTCTGGCTACACCTTC.

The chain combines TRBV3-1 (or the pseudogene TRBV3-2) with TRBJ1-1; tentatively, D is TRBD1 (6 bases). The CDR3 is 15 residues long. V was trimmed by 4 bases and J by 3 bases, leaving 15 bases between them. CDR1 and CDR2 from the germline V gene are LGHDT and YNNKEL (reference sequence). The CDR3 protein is CASSRRGGADTEAFF. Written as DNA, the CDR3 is TGTGCCAGCAGCCGGAGGGGGGGTGCGGACACTGAAGCTTTCTTT.

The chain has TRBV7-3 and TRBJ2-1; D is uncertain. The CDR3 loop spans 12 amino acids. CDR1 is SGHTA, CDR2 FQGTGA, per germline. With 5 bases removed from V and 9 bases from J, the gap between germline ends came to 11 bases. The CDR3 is CASSAPPGEQFF. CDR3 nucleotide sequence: TGTGCCAGCAGCGCCCCCCCGGGTGAGCAGTTCTTC.

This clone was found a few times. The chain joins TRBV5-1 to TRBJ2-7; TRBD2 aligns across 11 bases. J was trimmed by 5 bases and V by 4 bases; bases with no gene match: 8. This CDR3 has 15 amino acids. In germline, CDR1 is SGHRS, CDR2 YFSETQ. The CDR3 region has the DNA TGCGCCAGCAGCACCTTACTAGCGGGGGAAGACGAGCAGTACTTC. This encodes CASSTLLAGEDEQYF.

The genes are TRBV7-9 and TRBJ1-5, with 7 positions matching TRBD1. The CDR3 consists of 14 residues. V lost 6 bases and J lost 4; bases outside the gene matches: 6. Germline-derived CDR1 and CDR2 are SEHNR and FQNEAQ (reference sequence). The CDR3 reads CASSRQGINQPQHF. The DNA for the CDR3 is TGTGCCAGCAGTCGACAGGGAATTAATCAGCCCCAGCATTTT.

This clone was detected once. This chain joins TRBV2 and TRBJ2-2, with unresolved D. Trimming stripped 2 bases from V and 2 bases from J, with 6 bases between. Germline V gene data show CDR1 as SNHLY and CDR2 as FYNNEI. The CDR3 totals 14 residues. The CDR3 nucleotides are TGTGCCAGCAGTGAACTAGAAAACACCGGGGAGCTGTTTTTT. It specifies CASSELENTGELFF.

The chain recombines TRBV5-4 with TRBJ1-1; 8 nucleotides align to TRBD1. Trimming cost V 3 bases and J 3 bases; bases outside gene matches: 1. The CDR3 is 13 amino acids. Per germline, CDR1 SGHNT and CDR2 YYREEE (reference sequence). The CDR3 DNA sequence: TGTGCCAGCAGCTGGACAGGGTACACTGAAGCTTTCTTT. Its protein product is CASSWTGYTEAFF.